The 27 T cell receptor beta chains below were found in one sample sequenced in a study of T cell clonality in common variable immunodeficiency. The protocol was immunoSEQ multiplex PCR, while the TCRdb copy is restricted to in-frame clones and leaves out a portion. The data show some 60,000 clones, with none appearing a single time. The sample comprised peripheral blood mononuclear cells. These receptor sequences come from a person between 18 and 69 years old in good health.

This clone was observed at least ten times. The missing CDR3 end, 3 residues past where the read stops, is filled in from the germline J gene. V and J are TRBV19 and TRBJ2-5, with 10 bases fitting TRBD2. The CDR3 runs 15 residues. Germline-derived CDR1 and CDR2 are LNHDA and SQIVND (reference sequence). V gave up 5 bases and J gave up 4 bases; unmatched junction bases: 7. CDR3 DNA, as far as it was read: TGTGCCAGTAGTCCAAGCGGGAGGGCCTTAGAGACC. Translation: CASSPSGRALET. The entire CDR3 reads CASSPSGRALETQYF.

There are many counts of this clone. Read coverage stops 3 residues before the CDR3 terminus; the germline J gene supplies the remainder. The chain recombines TRBV5-1 with TRBJ2-7, with 7 bases aligning to TRBD1. The germline CDR1 and CDR2 sequences are SGHRS and YFSETQ. V lost 3 bases to trimming and J lost 0 bases; unmatched junction nucleotides: 12. The CDR3 is 17 amino acids. This CDR3 reads CASSSPPGQAISYEQYF. The covered CDR3 bases are TGCGCCAGCAGCTCCCCCCCCGGACAGGCCATCTCCTACGAG. Combining the CDR3 with reference TRBV5-1 and TRBJ2-7 gives the whole variable domain KAGVTQTPRYLIKTRGQQVTLSCSPISGHRSVSWYQQTPGQGLQFLFEYFSETQRNKGNFPGRFSGRQFSNSRSEMNVSTLELGDSALYLCASSSPPGQAISYEQYFGPGTRLTVT.

This clone has a count of ten or more. The read finishes 3 residues shy of the CDR3 end, and the germline J gene is used to complete it. V is TRBV28 and J is TRBJ2-1; a possible D gene is TRBD2 (5 bases). CDR3 size: 11 residues. V lost 8 bases and J lost 7, with 9 bases in between. Germline assignment: CDR1 MDHEN and CDR2 SYDVKM. CDR3 sequence reads: CASGLSNEQFF. CDR3 DNA (partial): TGTGCCAGCGGACTTTCAAATGAG.

The table lists this clone with many counts. The DNA ends 3 residues before the CDR3 does, and the rest of the CDR3 is filled in from the germline J gene. This chain joins TRBV18 and TRBJ2-7, with TRBD1 matching over 9 bases. Germline V gene lookup returns CDR1 KGHSH and CDR2 LQKENI. The ends lost 3 bases at V and 0 bases at J; junction bases unmatched: 3. The CDR3 contains 15 residues. Partial CDR3 DNA: TGTGCCAGCTCACCCAGACAGGGGGGCTCCTACGAG. Amino acid sequence: CASSPRQGGSYE. The complete CDR3 reads CASSPRQGGSYEQYF. Looking up the rest from reference TRBV18 and TRBJ2-7 gives the full variable domain: NAGVMQNPRHLVRRRGQEARLRCSPMKGHSHVYWYRQLPEEGLKFMVYLQKENIIDESGMPKERFSAEFPKEGPSILRIQQVVRGDSAAYFCASSPRQGGSYEQYFGPGTRLTVT.

Concerning this clone: The read falls 3 residues short of the CDR3 end, and the missing part is taken from the germline J gene. The rearrangement joins TRBV7-9 to TRBJ1-1; weak D call: TRBD1 (6 bases). Deletions cut 5 bases from V and 0 bases from J, with 13 bases between. Germline loops: CDR1 SEHNR, CDR2 FQNEAQ (reference sequence). The CDR3 totals 15 residues. The CDR3 sequence is CASSGPDSMNTEAFF. Partial CDR3 DNA: TGTGCCAGCAGCGGACCGGACAGCATGAACACTGAA.

This clone has at least ten counts. From the germline J gene comes the end of the CDR3, since the read stops 3 residues before it. The rearrangement joins TRBV5-1 to TRBJ2-7; 8 bases are a match to TRBD1. The CDR3 length is 14 residues. Trimming cost V 3 bases and J 1 base; bases outside gene matches: 3. Per the germline V gene, CDR1 is SGHRS and CDR2 is YFSETQ. The part of the CDR3 DNA that was read is TGCGCCAGCAGCTCCCAGGGGGCTTCCTACGAG. Its protein product is CASSSQGASYE. The whole CDR3 protein reads CASSSQGASYEQYF.

This clone was seen at least ten times. Read sequence stops 3 residues before the CDR3 end, and the germline J gene provides the missing end. The V gene is TRBV19, the J gene TRBJ1-1, with D hard to call. Germline CDR1 LNHDA, CDR2 SQIVND (reference sequence). The CDR3 has 13 residues. V lost 2 bases and J lost 6, with 10 bases in between. CDR3 in amino acids: CASSINGGSEAFF. The sequenced CDR3 bases are TGTGCCAGTAGTATAAATGGAGGGTCTGAA.

This clone was counted ten times or more. With the read ending 3 residues before the CDR3 end, the germline J gene is used to fill in that end. V usage is TRBV18 and J usage is TRBJ1-2, with 7 bases matching TRBD1. The CDR3 sequence is 14 residues long. V lost 3 bases and J lost 2; bases outside the gene matches: 3. Germline V lookup: CDR1 KGHSH, CDR2 LQKENI. The sequenced part of the CDR3 DNA is TGTGCCAGCTCACCTCAGACAGGGAACTATGGC. Translating it yields CASSPQTGNYG. In full, the CDR3 reads CASSPQTGNYGYTF.

This clone was seen repeatedly, ten times or more. Read sequence stops 3 residues before the CDR3 end, and the germline J gene provides the missing end. The J gene is TRBJ2-1, the V gene TRBV20-1; 12 bases map to TRBD1. The ends lost 0 bases at V and 7 bases at J; junction bases unmatched: 10. The CDR3 contains 17 residues. The germline V gene has CDR1 DFQATT and CDR2 SNEGSKA (reference sequence). The covered CDR3 bases are TGCAGTGCTAGAGATTTCGCGGGACAGGGGGCTCAAAATGAG. This translates into CSARDFAGQGAQNE. The complete CDR3 protein is CSARDFAGQGAQNEQFF.

This clone was observed at least ten times. The sequence runs out 3 residues before the end of the CDR3; the remainder is reconstructed from the germline J gene. The chain uses TRBV2 and TRBJ2-5, with TRBD1 matching over 8 bases. From germline, CDR1 is SNHLY and CDR2 FYNNEI. This CDR3 spans 15 amino acids. Trimming took 6 bases from V and 5 from J; bases not matched to a gene: 11. CDR3 bases read: TGTGCCAGCAGGGGTCCGGGACAGGACCGTGAGACC. Amino acid sequence: CASRGPGQDRET. The whole CDR3 protein reads CASRGPGQDRETQYF.

This clone was counted many times. From the germline J gene comes the end of the CDR3, since the read stops 3 residues before it. V gene TRBV20-1 combines with J gene TRBJ2-4, with 9 bases matching TRBD1. Germline V gene sequence: CDR1 DFQATT, CDR2 SNEGSKA (reference sequence). The CDR3 consists of 14 residues. The V and J ends lost 5 bases and 4 bases, in that order; junction bases with no gene match: 6. The part of the CDR3 DNA that was read is TGCAGTGCTGACCCCGGGACAGGGAAAAACATT. It specifies CSADPGTGKNI. The CDR3, in full, reads CSADPGTGKNIQYF.

There are many counts of this clone. The DNA ends 3 residues before the CDR3 does, and the rest of the CDR3 is filled in from the germline J gene. The chain combines TRBV7-2 with TRBJ2-7, with 11 nucleotides matching TRBD2. Germline V gene lookup returns CDR1 SGHTA and CDR2 FQGNSA. The CDR3 consists of 14 residues. After removal of 2 bases from V and 5 bases from J, the junction contained 2 bases not matched to a gene. Partial CDR3 DNA: TGTGCCAGCAGCTTACTAGCGGGAGGTAACGAG. Encoded protein: CASSLLAGGNE. The entire CDR3 protein reads CASSLLAGGNEQYF.

This clone was seen at least ten times. CDR3 DNA (partial): TGTGCCAGCAGCCCCTGGACGGGACTAGCCAGCTACAATGAG. As protein: CASSPWTGLASYNE. The entire CDR3 sequence reads CASSPWTGLASYNEQFF. The chain links TRBV12-3 or TRBV12-4 to TRBJ2-1; 9 nucleotides agree with TRBD2. Read coverage stops 3 residues before the CDR3 terminus; the germline J gene supplies the remainder. The CDR3 is 17 amino acids. V gave up 6 bases and J gave up 3 bases; unmatched junction bases: 12.

This clone was picked up a small number of times. The read finishes 3 residues shy of the CDR3 end, and the germline J gene is used to complete it. The rearrangement joins TRBV19 to TRBJ1-3, with 7 nucleotides matching TRBD1. This CDR3 spans 16 amino acids. J gave up 2 bases and V 3 bases, and 7 bases lay outside the gene matches. Germline lookup yields CDR1 LNHDA and CDR2 SQIVND (reference sequence). The CDR3 here is CASSILRTGAGNTIYF. Partial CDR3 DNA: TGTGCCAGTAGTATCCTCCGGACAGGAGCTGGAAACACC.

Comment on this clone: The read halts 3 residues ahead of the CDR3 end, with the missing end drawn from the germline J gene. The chain joins TRBV5-1 to TRBJ2-7, with D maybe TRBD1 (8 bases). Trimming took off 4 bases at V and 6 bases at J, with 20 bases between the two ends. CDR3 length: 15 amino acids. Germline V gives CDR1 SGHRS, CDR2 YFSETQ. CDR3 bases read: TGCGCCAGCAGCCATAACAGGGGGAGGGGATCCGAG. This encodes CASSHNRGRGSE. The entire CDR3 is CASSHNRGRGSEQYF. Full variable domain (outside the CDR3, taken from reference TRBV5-1 and TRBJ2-7): KAGVTQTPRYLIKTRGQQVTLSCSPISGHRSVSWYQQTPGQGLQFLFEYFSETQRNKGNFPGRFSGRQFSNSRSEMNVSTLELGDSALYLCASSHNRGRGSEQYFGPGTRLTVT.

This clone was counted at least ten times. The read finishes 3 residues shy of the CDR3 end, and the germline J gene is used to complete it. The chain joins TRBV6-2 or TRBV6-3 to TRBJ2-5; 8 bases line up with TRBD1. Trimming removed 6 bases from V and 2 bases from J; junction bases left unmatched: 14. Germline CDR1 MNHEY, CDR2 SVGEGT. The CDR3 covers 17 residues. Partial CDR3 DNA: TGTGCCAGCAGCCTCCGGACAGGGCCGACGATTCAAGAGACC. Translation: CASSLRTGPTIQET. The entire CDR3 protein is CASSLRTGPTIQETQYF.

This clone has ten or more counts. Sequencing ends 3 residues short of the CDR3 end; the germline J gene provides the rest. The chain recombines TRBV7-3 with TRBJ2-1; 7 bases fit TRBD1. This CDR3 spans 14 amino acids. Germline V gene data show CDR1 as SGHTA and CDR2 as FQGTGA. The trim removed 0 bases at V and 5 bases at J, leaving 1 base unmatched. CDR3 in amino acids: CASSLTGTDNEQFF. The DNA read from the CDR3 is TGTGCCAGCAGCTTAACCGGGACAGACAATGAG.

This clone was found many times. Sequencing ends 3 residues short of the CDR3 end; the germline J gene provides the rest. The chain is built from TRBV20-1 and TRBJ2-7; TRBD1 agrees at 8 bases. V was pared by 0 bases and J by 2 bases, with 3 bases of the junction left unmatched. The CDR3 runs to 14 residues. The V gene's germline CDR1 is DFQATT and CDR2 SNEGSKA (reference sequence). Incomplete CDR3 DNA: TGCAGTGCTAGAGATAGGGACAGGACCTACGAG. Amino acid sequence: CSARDRDRTYE. The CDR3, in full, reads CSARDRDRTYEQYF.

This clone was observed a few times. The missing CDR3 end, 3 residues past where the read stops, is filled in from the germline J gene. The chain employs TRBV5-8 and TRBJ2-5; 9 nucleotides line up with TRBD1. Germline V gives CDR1 SGHTS, CDR2 YDEGEE. The CDR3 covers 15 residues. V trimming: 1 base; J trimming: 4 bases; junction bases outside the gene matches: 5. CDR3 DNA (partial): TGTGCCAGCAGCTTGAGTGGGACAGGGATAGAGACC. It yields the protein CASSLSGTGIET. The CDR3, in full, reads CASSLSGTGIETQYF.

This clone was counted ten times or more. The CDR3 goes on 3 residues after the read ends, and that part is filled in from the germline J gene. V gene TRBV18 combines with J gene TRBJ2-7; D is unresolved. The CDR3 has 11 residues. The V and J ends lost 5 bases and 6 bases respectively, with 8 bases between them. Germline V gives CDR1 KGHSH, CDR2 LQKENI. The DNA read from the CDR3 is TGTGCCAGCTCATTAACAGTCGAG. Amino acid sequence: CASSLTVE. The full CDR3 sequence reads CASSLTVEQYF.

This clone occurred many times. The junction departs from the called germline gene at one end, perhaps through a read error. The CDR3: CASSLDRNTGELFF. Incomplete CDR3 DNA: TGTGCCAGCAGTTTAGACAGGAACACCGGGGAG. V usage is TRBV11-2 and J usage is TRBJ2-2; a possible D gene is TRBD1 (5 bases). The sequence runs out 3 residues before the end of the CDR3; the remainder is reconstructed from the germline J gene. The V gene's germline CDR1 is SGHAT and CDR2 FQNNGV. The CDR3 contains 14 residues.

This clone was recorded at least ten times. The DNA ends 3 residues before the CDR3 does, and the rest of the CDR3 is filled in from the germline J gene. The rearrangement links TRBV30 to TRBJ1-2; weak D call: TRBD1 (5 bases). Germline-derived CDR1 and CDR2 are GTSNPN and SVGIG (reference sequence). V lost 0 bases to trimming and J lost 3 bases, with 11 bases between them. The CDR3 length is 14 residues. The DNA read from the CDR3 is TGTGCCTGGAGTGTAGAATGGGGGGACTATGGC. This sequence encodes CAWSVEWGDYG. The entire CDR3 reads CAWSVEWGDYGYTF.

Many counts were recorded for this clone. Coverage ceases 3 residues before the CDR3 finishes, and the germline J gene fills in the end. The V call is TRBV18, the J call TRBJ1-3; maybe TRBD1 (6 bases). With 3 bases removed from V and 0 bases from J, the gap between germline ends came to 12 bases. Germline V lookup: CDR1 KGHSH, CDR2 LQKENI. CDR3 length: 16 residues. CDR3 DNA, as far as it was read: TGTGCCAGCTCACCGGTTGGGGACAACTCTGGAAACACC. This codes for CASSPVGDNSGNT. The CDR3 reads in full as CASSPVGDNSGNTIYF. The full variable domain, with the rest looked up from reference TRBV18 and TRBJ1-3, is NAGVMQNPRHLVRRRGQEARLRCSPMKGHSHVYWYRQLPEEGLKFMVYLQKENIIDESGMPKERFSAEFPKEGPSILRIQQVVRGDSAAYFCASSPVGDNSGNTIYFGEGSWLTVV.

This clone was recorded at least ten times. Coverage ceases 3 residues before the CDR3 finishes, and the germline J gene fills in the end. The rearrangement links TRBV20-1 to TRBJ2-7; unclear D gene. The CDR3 length is 11 residues. CDR1 and CDR2 (germline): DFQATT, SNEGSKA (reference sequence). Deletions cut 2 bases from V and 5 bases from J, with 7 bases between. The CDR3 is CSARPRHEQYF. CDR3 bases read: TGCAGTGCTAGACCTAGGCACGAG.

This clone has at least ten counts. The missing CDR3 end, 3 residues past where the read stops, is filled in from the germline J gene. The chain recombines TRBV7-2 with TRBJ2-3, with unresolved D. CDR3 length: 14 residues. V shed 2 bases and J shed 3 bases, with 9 bases lying between them. Germline V CDR1 and CDR2: SGHTA, FQGNSA. CDR3 sequence: CASSLSRTTDTQYF. The covered CDR3 bases are TGTGCCAGCAGCTTATCTAGAACGACAGATACG.

This clone was counted at least ten times. The read is 3 residues too short to cover the CDR3 end, so that end is filled in from the germline J gene. The chain uses TRBV20-1 and TRBJ1-1; TRBD1 agrees at 9 bases. This CDR3 spans 15 amino acids. V shed 6 bases and J 3 bases; nucleotides not matched to a gene: 11. The germline CDR1 and CDR2 sequences are DFQATT and SNEGSKA (reference sequence). The part of the CDR3 DNA that was read is TGCAGTGCAACCCCAGGGGGACAGGGTGACACTGAA. It yields the protein CSATPGGQGDTE. The entire CDR3 protein is CSATPGGQGDTEAFF.

About this clone itself: The same CDR3 also results from other DNA sequences found in this sample. CDR3 region: CASSLGQGISGNTIYF. Incomplete CDR3 DNA: TGCGCCAGCAGCCTGGGGCAGGGAATCTCGGGAAACACC. The chain uses TRBV5-1 and TRBJ1-3; D may be TRBD1 (5 bases). The read gets to within 3 residues of the CDR3 end, and the germline J gene fills in the rest. Germline CDR1 is SGHRS and CDR2 is YFSETQ. CDR3 length: 16 amino acids. V lost 4 bases and J 4 bases, leaving 18 bases between the germline ends.